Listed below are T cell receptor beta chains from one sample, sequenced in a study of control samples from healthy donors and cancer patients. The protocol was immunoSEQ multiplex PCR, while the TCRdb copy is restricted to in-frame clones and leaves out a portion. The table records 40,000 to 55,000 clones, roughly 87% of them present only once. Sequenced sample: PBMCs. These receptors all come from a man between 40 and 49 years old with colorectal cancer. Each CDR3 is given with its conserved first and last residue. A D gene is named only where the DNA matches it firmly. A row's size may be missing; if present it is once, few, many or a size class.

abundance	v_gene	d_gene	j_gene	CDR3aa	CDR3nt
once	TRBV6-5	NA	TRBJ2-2	CASSLGGTGELFF	TGTGCCAGCAGTTTAGGCGGGACCGGGGAGCTGTTTTTT
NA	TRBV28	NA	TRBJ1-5	CASSLGLGQGSNQPQHF	TGTGCCAGCAGTTTAGGTTTGGGACAAGGGAGCAATCAGCCCCAGCATTTT
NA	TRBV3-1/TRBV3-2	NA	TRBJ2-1	CASSQDEREFTYNEQFF	TGTGCCAGCAGCCAAGATGAACGGGAGTTTACCTACAATGAGCAGTTCTTC
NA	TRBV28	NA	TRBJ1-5	CASSFTGYSNQPQHF	TGTGCCAGCAGCTTCACAGGATATAGCAATCAGCCCCAGCATTTT
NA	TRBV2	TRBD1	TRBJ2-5	CASSETTGGWEETQYF	TGTGCCAGCAGTGAAACGACAGGGGGCTGGGAGGAGACCCAGTACTTC
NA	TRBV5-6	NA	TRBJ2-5	CASSGLTGQVQETQYF	TGTGCCAGCAGCGGTCTGACGGGGCAGGTCCAAGAGACCCAGTACTTC
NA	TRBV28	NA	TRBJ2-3	CASSLWAATDTQYF	TGTGCCAGCAGCTTATGGGCGGCCACAGATACGCAGTATTTT
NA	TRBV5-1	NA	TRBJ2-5	CASSFTGTTETQYF	TGCGCCAGCAGCTTTACCGGGACAACTGAGACCCAGTACTTC
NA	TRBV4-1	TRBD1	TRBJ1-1	CASSQDVWDSEAFF	TGCGCCAGCAGCCAAGATGTTTGGGACAGCGAAGCTTTCTTT
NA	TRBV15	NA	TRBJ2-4	CATREGSKNIQYF	TGTGCCACCAGGGAGGGTAGCAAAAACATTCAGTACTTC
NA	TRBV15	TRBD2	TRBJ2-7	CATSRDLGSGSSYEQYF	TGTGCCACCAGCAGAGATCTCGGGAGCGGGAGCTCCTACGAGCAGTACTTC
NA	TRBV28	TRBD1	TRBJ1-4	CASTTGGAYEKLFF	TGTGCCAGTACAACAGGGGGCGCTTATGAAAAACTGTTTTTT
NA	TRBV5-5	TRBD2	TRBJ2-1	CASRSGLAGHNEQFF	TGTGCCAGCAGATCGGGACTAGCGGGACACAATGAGCAGTTCTTC
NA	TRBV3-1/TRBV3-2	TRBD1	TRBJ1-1	CASSPPRTGIRDTEAFF	TGTGCCAGCAGCCCGCCCAGGACAGGGATTAGGGACACTGAAGCTTTCTTT
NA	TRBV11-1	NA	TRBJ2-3	CASSQSQGRLYTQYF	TGTGCCAGCAGCCAGTCTCAGGGGCGTCTGTATACGCAGTATTTT
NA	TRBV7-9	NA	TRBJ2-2	CASSSISGTSWGGELFF	TGTGCCAGCAGCTCCATTTCCGGGACTTCTTGGGGCGGGGAGCTGTTTTTT
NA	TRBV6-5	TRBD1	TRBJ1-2	CASSPGQSIYGYTF	TGTGCCAGCAGTCCGGGACAGTCGATATATGGCTACACCTTC
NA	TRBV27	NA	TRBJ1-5	CAAGRNNQPQHF	TGTGCCGCCGGGCGGAACAATCAGCCCCAGCATTTT
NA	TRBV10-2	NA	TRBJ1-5	CASSEMGGNQPQHF	TGCGCCAGCAGTGAAATGGGCGGGAATCAGCCCCAGCATTTT
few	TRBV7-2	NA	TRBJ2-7	CASSPVGLNYEQYF	TGTGCCAGCAGCCCAGTGGGGCTTAACTACGAGCAGTACTTC
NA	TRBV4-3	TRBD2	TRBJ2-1	CASSHLAGGDNEQFF	TGCGCCAGCAGCCACCTAGCGGGAGGGGACAATGAGCAGTTCTTC
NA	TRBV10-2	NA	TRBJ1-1	CASSESLRATEAFF	TGCGCCAGCAGTGAGTCGTTACGGGCCACTGAAGCTTTCTTT
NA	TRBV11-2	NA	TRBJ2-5	CASSRGETQYF	TGTGCCAGCAGCAGGGGAGAGACCCAGTACTTC
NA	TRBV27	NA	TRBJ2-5	CASSGAGETQYF	TGTGCCAGCTCTGGAGCAGGAGAGACCCAGTACTTC
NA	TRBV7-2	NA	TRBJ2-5	CASSLAGAGETQYF	TGTGCCAGCAGCTTAGCGGGGGCCGGAGAGACCCAGTACTTC
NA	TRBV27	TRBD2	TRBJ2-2	CASSLGLAGGKTNTGELFF	TGTGCCAGCAGTTTAGGACTAGCGGGAGGGAAGACTAACACCGGGGAGCTGTTTTTT
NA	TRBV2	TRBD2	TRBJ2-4	CASSEGLDKNIQYF	TGTGCCAGCAGTGAGGGACTAGATAAAAACATTCAGTACTTC
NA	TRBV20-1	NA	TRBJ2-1	CSGGVSDEQFF	TGCAGTGGTGGGGTCTCCGATGAGCAGTTCTTC
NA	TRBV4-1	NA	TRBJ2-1	CASSQDLWEQFF	TGCGCCAGCAGCCAAGATCTGTGGGAGCAGTTCTTC